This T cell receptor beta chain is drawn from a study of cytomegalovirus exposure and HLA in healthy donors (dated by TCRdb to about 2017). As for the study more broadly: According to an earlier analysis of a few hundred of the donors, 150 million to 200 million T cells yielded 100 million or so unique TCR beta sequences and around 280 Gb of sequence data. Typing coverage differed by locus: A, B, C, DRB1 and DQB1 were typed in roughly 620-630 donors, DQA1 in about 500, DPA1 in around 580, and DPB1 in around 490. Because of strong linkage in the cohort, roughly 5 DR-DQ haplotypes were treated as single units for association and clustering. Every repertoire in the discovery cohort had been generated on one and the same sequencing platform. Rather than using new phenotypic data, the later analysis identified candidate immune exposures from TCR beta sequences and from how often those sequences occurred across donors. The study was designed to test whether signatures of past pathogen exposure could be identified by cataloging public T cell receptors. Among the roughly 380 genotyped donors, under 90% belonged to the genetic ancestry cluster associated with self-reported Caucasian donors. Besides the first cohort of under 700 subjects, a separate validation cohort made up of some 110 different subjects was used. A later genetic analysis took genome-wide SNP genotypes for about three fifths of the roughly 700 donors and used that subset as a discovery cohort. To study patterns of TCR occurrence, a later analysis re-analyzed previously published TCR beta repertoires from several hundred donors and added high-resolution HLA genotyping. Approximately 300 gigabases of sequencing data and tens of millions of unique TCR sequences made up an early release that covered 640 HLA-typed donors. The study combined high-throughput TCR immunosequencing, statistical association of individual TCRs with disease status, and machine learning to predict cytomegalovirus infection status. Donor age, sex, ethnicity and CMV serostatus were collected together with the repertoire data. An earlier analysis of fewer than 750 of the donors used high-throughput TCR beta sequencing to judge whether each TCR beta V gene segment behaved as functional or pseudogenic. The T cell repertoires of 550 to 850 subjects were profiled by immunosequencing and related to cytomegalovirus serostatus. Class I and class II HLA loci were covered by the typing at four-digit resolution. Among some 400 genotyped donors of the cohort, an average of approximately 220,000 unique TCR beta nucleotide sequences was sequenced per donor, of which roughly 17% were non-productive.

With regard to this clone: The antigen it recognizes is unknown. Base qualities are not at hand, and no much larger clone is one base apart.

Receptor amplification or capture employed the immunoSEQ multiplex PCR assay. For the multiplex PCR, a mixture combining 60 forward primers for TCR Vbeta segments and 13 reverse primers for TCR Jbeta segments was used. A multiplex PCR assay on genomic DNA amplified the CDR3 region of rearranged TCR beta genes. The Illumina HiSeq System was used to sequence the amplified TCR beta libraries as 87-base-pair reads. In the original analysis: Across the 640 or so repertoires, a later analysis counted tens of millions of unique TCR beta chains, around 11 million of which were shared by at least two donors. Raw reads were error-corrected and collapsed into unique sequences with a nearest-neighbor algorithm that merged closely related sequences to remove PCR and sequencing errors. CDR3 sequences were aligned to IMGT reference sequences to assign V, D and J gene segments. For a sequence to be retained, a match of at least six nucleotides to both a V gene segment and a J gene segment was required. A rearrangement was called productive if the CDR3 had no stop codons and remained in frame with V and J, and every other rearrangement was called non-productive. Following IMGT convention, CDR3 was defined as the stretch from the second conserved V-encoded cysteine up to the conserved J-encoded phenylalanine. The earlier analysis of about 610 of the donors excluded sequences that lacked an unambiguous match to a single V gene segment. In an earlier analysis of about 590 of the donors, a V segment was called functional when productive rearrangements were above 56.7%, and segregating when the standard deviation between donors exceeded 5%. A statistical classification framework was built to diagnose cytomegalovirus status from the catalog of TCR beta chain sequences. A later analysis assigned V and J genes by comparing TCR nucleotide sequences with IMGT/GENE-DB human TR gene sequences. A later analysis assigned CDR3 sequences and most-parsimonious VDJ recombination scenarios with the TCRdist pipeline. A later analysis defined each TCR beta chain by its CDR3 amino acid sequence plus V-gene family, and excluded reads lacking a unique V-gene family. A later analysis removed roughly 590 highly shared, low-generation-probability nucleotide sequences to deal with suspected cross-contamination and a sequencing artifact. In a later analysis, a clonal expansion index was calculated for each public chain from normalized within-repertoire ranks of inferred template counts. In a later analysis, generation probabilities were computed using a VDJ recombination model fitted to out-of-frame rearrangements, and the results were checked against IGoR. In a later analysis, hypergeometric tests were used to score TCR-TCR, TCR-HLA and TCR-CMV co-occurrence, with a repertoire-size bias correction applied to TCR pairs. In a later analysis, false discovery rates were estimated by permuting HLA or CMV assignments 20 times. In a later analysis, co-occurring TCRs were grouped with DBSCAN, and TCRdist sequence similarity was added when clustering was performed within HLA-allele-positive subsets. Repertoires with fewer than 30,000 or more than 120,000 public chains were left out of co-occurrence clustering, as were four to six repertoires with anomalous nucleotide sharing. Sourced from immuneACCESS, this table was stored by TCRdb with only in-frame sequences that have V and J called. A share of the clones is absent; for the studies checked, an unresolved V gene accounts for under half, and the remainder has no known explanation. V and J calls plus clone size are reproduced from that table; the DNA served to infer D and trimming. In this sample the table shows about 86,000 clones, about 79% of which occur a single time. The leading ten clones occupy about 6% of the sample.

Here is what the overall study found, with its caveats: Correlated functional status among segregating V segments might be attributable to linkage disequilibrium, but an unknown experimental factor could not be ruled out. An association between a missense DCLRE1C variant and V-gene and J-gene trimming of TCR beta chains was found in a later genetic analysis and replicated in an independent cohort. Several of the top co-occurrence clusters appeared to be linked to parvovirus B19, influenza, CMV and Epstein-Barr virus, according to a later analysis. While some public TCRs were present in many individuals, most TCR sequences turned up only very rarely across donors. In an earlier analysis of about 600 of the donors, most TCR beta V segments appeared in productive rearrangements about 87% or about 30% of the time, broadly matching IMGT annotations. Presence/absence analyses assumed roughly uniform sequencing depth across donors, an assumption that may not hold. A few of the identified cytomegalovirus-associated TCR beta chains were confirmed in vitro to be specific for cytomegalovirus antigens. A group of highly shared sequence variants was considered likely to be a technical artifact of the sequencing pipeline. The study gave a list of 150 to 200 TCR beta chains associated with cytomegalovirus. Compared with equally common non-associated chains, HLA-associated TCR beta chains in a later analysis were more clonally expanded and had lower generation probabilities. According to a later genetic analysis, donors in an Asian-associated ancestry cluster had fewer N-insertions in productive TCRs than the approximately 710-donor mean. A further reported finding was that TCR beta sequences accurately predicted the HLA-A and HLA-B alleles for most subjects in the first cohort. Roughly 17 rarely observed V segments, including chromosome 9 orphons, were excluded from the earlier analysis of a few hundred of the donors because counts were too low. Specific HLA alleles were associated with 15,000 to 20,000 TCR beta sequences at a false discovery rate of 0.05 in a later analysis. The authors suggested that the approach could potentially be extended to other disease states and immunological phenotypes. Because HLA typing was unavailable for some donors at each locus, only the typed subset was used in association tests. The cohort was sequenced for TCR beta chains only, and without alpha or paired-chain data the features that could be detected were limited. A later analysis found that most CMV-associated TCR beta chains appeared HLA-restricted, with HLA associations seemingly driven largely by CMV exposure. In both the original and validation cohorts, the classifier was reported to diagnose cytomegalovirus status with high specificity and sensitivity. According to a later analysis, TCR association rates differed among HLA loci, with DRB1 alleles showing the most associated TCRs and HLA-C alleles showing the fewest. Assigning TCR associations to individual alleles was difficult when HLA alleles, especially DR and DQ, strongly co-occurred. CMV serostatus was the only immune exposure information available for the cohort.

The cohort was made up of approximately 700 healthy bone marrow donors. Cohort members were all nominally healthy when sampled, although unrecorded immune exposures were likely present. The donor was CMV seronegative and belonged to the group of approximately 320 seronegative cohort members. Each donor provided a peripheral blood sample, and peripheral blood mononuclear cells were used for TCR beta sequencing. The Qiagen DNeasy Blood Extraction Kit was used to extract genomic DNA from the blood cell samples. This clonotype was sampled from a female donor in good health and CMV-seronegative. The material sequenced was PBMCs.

The DNA reads TGTGCCAGCAGTTACACCGGGACAGCATATAATTCACCCCTCCACTTT. The encoded protein is CASSYTGTAYNSPLHF. The chain couples TRBV6-5 to TRBJ1-6, with 7 central nucleotides matching TRBD1. The CDR3 numbers 16 residues from cysteine through phenylalanine. Just CDR3 DNA is preserved here, 48 bases in frame from base 1. The germline V gene supplies CDR1 MNHEY and CDR2 SVGAGI. V and J are trimmed by 2 bases and 4 bases, and the gene matches miss 5 bases of the junction.